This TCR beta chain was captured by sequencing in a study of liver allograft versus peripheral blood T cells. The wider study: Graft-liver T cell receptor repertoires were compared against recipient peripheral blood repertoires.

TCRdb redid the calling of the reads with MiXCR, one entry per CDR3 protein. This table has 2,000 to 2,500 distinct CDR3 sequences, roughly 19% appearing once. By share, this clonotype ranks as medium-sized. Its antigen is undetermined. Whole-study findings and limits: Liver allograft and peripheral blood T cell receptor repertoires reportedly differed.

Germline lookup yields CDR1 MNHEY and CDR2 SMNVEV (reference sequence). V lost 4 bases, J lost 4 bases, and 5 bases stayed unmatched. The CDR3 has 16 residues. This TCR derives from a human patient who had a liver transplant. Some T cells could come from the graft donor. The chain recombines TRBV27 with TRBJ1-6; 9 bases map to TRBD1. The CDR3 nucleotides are TGTGCCAGCAGTTCGATAGGGACAGGGTATAATTCACCCCTCCACTTT. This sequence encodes CASSSIGTGYNSPLHF.